These 24 T cell receptor beta chains were all obtained from the same sample, sequenced in a study of blood T cell repertoires in COVID-19. The protocol was immunoSEQ multiplex PCR, while the TCRdb copy is restricted to in-frame clones and leaves out a portion. The data contain over 100,000 clones, about four fifths of them singletons. Source material: peripheral blood. The receptor source for this set is a man in his 60s with acute or convalescent COVID-19.

The J gene is TRBJ2-1, the V gene TRBV28; TRBD2 might be the D (5 bases). The CDR3 has 14 residues. V gave up 7 bases and J gave up 9 bases, with 19 bases separating them. Germline V CDR1 and CDR2: MDHEN, SYDVKM. The CDR3 reads CASITHGSTGEQFF. The CDR3 DNA is TGTGCCAGCATCACGCATGGGAGTACGGGTGAGCAGTTCTTC.

The V and J genes are TRBV6-5 and TRBJ2-2, with 8 nucleotides matching TRBD1. In germline, CDR1 is MNHEY, CDR2 SVGAGI. This CDR3 contains 14 residues. Germline trimming cut 6 bases from V and 5 bases from J; bases unmatched to any gene: 5. The CDR3, as DNA: TGTGCCAGCAGGTCCACAGGGGGAACCGGGGAGCTGTTTTTT. Its translation: CASRSTGGTGELFF.

The rearrangement links TRBV11-2 to TRBJ2-1; 9 bases are a match to TRBD2. Germline CDR1 reads SGHAT; CDR2 reads FQNNGV. Losses at the gene ends were 3 bases for V and 8 bases for J; bases not matched to a gene: 8. CDR3 size: 15 residues. In DNA form, the CDR3 reads TGTGCCAGCAGCTTTAGCGGGAGACTCATGGATGAGCAGTTCTTC. It is translated as CASSFSGRLMDEQFF. Together with reference TRBV11-2 and TRBJ2-1, the CDR3 gives the full variable domain: EAGVAQSPRYKIIEKRQSVAFWCNPISGHATLYWYQQILGQGPKLLIQFQNNGVVDDSQLPKDRFSAERLKGVDSTLKIQPAKLEDSAVYLCASSFSGRLMDEQFFGPGTRLTVL.

This chain uses TRBV2 with TRBJ2-3; 8 bases are a match to TRBD1. CDR1 SNHLY and CDR2 FYNNEI come from the germline V gene. Losses at the gene ends were 4 bases for V and 6 bases for J; bases not matched to a gene: 15. The CDR3 runs 17 residues. CDR3 in amino acids: CASSGEPDRAIRDTQYF. Written as DNA, the CDR3 is TGTGCCAGCAGTGGGGAACCGGACAGGGCCATCAGGGATACGCAGTATTTT.

The chain joins TRBV28 to TRBJ2-1; 13 bases are a match to TRBD2. Per germline, CDR1 MDHEN and CDR2 SYDVKM. The V and J ends lost 3 bases and 6 bases, in that order; junction bases with no gene match: 11. This CDR3 region has 18 residues. The CDR3 reads CASSFGTSGESAFNEQFF. DNA of the CDR3: TGTGCCAGCAGTTTTGGGACTAGCGGGGAGTCGGCCTTCAATGAGCAGTTCTTC.

This clone was counted only a few times. The rearrangement joins TRBV6-2 or TRBV6-3 to TRBJ1-3, with a weak D call TRBD1 (5 bases). V lost 5 bases, J lost 0 bases, and 14 bases lay in between. Looked up from germline, CDR1 is MNHEY and CDR2 is SVGEGT. This CDR3 spans 16 amino acids. The CDR3 DNA reads as TGTGCCAGCAGTCTGGACAACGCAATCTCTGGAAACACCATATATTTT. Translation gives CASSLDNAISGNTIYF.

The chain carries TRBV11-3 and TRBJ1-1; D is undetermined. This CDR3 is 12 amino acids long. Germline V gene lookup returns CDR1 SGHNT and CDR2 YENEEA. Between the trimmed V and J ends, which lost 3 bases and 3 bases, there was a span of 5 bases. The CDR3, as DNA: TGTGCCAGCAGCTTGCAGGACACTGAAGCTTTCTTT. Translated, it gives CASSLQDTEAFF.

This sequence joins TRBV2 and TRBJ1-5; 7 bases are shared with TRBD1. CDR1 and CDR2 (germline): SNHLY, FYNNEI. The CDR3 totals 14 residues. Losses at the gene ends were 5 bases for V and 0 bases for J; bases not matched to a gene: 1. The DNA of the CDR3 is TGTGCCAGCAGTTGGGACAGTAGCAATCAGCCCCAGCATTTT. Translation gives CASSWDSSNQPQHF.

V is TRBV27 and J is TRBJ2-7; 7 bases map to TRBD2. J gave up 1 base and V 5 bases, and 2 bases lay outside the gene matches. CDR3 length: 13 amino acids. In germline, CDR1 is MNHEY, CDR2 SMNVEV (reference sequence). The CDR3: CASSPSGSYEQYV. The CDR3 bases are TGTGCCAGCAGTCCTAGCGGATCCTACGAGCAGTACGTC.

This clone has a single count. The V call is TRBV2, the J call TRBJ2-7; a possible D gene is TRBD2 (5 bases). This CDR3 spans 12 amino acids. From germline, CDR1 is SNHLY and CDR2 FYNNEI. Trimming pared 7 bases from V and 4 bases from J, leaving 11 bases between. DNA of the CDR3: TGTGCCAGCAACGAGCGGTTTTACGAGCAGTACTTC. Translated: CASNERFYEQYF.

V and J are TRBV18 and TRBJ2-7; 9 bases map to TRBD1. From germline, CDR1 is KGHSH and CDR2 LQKENI. Unmatched junction bases numbered 9, after V lost 6 bases and J lost 3 bases. There are 15 residues in the CDR3. The CDR3 DNA sequence: TGTGCCAGCTCTCCGGCCGGGACAGGGTACTACGAGCAGTACTTC. Translation: CASSPAGTGYYEQYF.

This clone was observed a single time. The J gene is TRBJ2-6, the V gene TRBV6-5, with D perhaps TRBD2 (5 bases). The length of the CDR3 is 12 residues. Germline V gene lookup returns CDR1 MNHEY and CDR2 SVGAGI. The CDR3 DNA is TGTGCAGCCGGGGCTGGGGCCAACGTCCTGACTTTC. This sequence encodes CAAGAGANVLTF.

This rearrangement joins TRBV13 to TRBJ2-7; the match to TRBD2 covers 8 bases. Trimming took 5 bases from V and 3 from J; bases not matched to a gene: 3. This CDR3 is 13 amino acids long. Germline V gene data show CDR1 as PRHDT and CDR2 as FYEKMQ (reference sequence). CDR3 region: CASSKGLDYEQYV. The DNA for the CDR3 is TGTGCCAGCAGCAAGGGACTAGACTACGAGCAGTACGTC.

This clone came up once. The V and J genes are TRBV7-8 and TRBJ2-4; no definite D call. There are 18 residues in the CDR3. From germline, CDR1 is SGHVS and CDR2 FQNEAQ. Between the trimmed V and J ends, which lost 3 bases and 0 bases, there was a span of 18 bases. The CDR3 protein is CASSLLSFGQTAKNIQYF. The CDR3 nucleotides are TGTGCCAGCAGCTTGCTTTCCTTTGGGCAGACAGCCAAAAACATTCAGTACTTC.

CDR3 DNA sequence: TGCGCCAGCACCAGAGGTACAGGGAACACTGAAGCTTTCTTT. This sequence encodes CASTRGTGNTEAFF. V is TRBV5-1 and J is TRBJ1-1; possibly TRBD1 for D (5 bases). Per the germline V gene, CDR1 is SGHRS and CDR2 is YFSETQ. The V and J ends lost 6 bases and 1 base respectively, with 13 bases between them. This CDR3 has 14 residues.

The chain is built from TRBV5-1 and TRBJ2-2; 10 bases match TRBD2. The CDR3 is 15 amino acids. Per the germline V gene, CDR1 is SGHRS and CDR2 is YFSETQ. The V and J ends lost 1 base and 5 bases, in that order; junction bases with no gene match: 2. DNA for the CDR3: TGCGCCAGCAGCTTGACTAGCGGGAAGACCGGGGAGCTGTTTTTT. Its protein is CASSLTSGKTGELFF.

The chain combines TRBV11-2 with TRBJ2-5; maybe TRBD1 (6 bases). The CDR3 has 16 residues. Germline loops: CDR1 SGHAT, CDR2 FQNNGV. Trimming stripped 4 bases from V and 5 bases from J, with 20 bases between. The DNA for the CDR3 is TGTGCCAGCAGCTCAACTACAGGGACCTCGGGGGAGACCCAGTACTTC. Protein product: CASSSTTGTSGETQYF.

This clone is a singleton in its sample. The chain employs TRBV18 and TRBJ1-3; no clear D gene. The CDR3 is made up of 19 amino acids. Trimming removed 6 bases from V and 3 bases from J, with 27 bases in between. The germline CDR1 and CDR2 sequences are KGHSH and LQKENI. The CDR3 here is CASSPSRVEDRLYGNTIYF. DNA of the CDR3: TGTGCCAGCTCCCCCAGTCGAGTAGAGGATCGTCTATATGGAAACACCATATATTTT.

The CDR3 spells CASGTSGQDDYNEQFF. The DNA for the CDR3 is TGTGCCAGTGGGACTAGCGGACAAGACGATTACAATGAGCAGTTCTTC. V is TRBV19 and J is TRBJ2-1; 11 bases match TRBD2. This CDR3 is 16 amino acids long. Looked up from germline, CDR1 is LNHDA and CDR2 is SQIVND (reference sequence). Trimming took 8 bases from V and 4 from J; bases not matched to a gene: 10.

The CDR3 DNA follows: TGTGCTAGTCGCCGGGGAGCGGCTGAAGCTTTCTTT. It codes for CASRRGAAEAFF. The rearrangement uses TRBV12-5 and TRBJ1-1; no definite D call. The germline V gene has CDR1 LGHNT and CDR2 FRNRAP. Trimming took 8 bases from V and 6 from J, leaving 13 bases between them. The CDR3 has 12 amino acids.

Concerning this clone: A junction end diverges from the germline sequence, so it may reflect a read error. CDR3 in DNA: TGTGCTAGCAGCTTAGCGGAGGGACAGGGGATCGGGGAGCTGTTTTTT. It translates to CASSLAEGQGIGELFF. The chain uses TRBV7-7 and TRBJ2-2, with 10 bases lining up with TRBD1. Germline assignment: CDR1 SSHAT and CDR2 FNYEAQ (reference sequence). The CDR3 has 16 residues.

This clone was recorded once. This rearrangement joins TRBV6-6 to TRBJ1-1; no clear D. This CDR3 comprises 15 residues. V dropped 5 bases and J dropped 3 bases, with 16 bases sitting between them. Germline CDR1 reads MNHNY; CDR2 reads SVGAGI (reference sequence). CDR3 sequence (DNA): TGTGCCAGCAGTCGAGGGTTGACCCAGGACACTGAAGCTTTCTTT. Its protein is CASSRGLTQDTEAFF.

The chain links TRBV7-8 to TRBJ2-7, with 9 bases that match TRBD2. The CDR3 runs 17 residues. The V and J ends lost 5 bases and 0 bases, in that order; junction bases with no gene match: 11. The V gene's germline CDR1 is SGHVS and CDR2 FQNEAQ. The CDR3 nucleotides are TGTGCCAGCAGCCTTTCTTCTAGCGGGGTGGCCTCCTACGAGCAGTACTTC. Translating it yields CASSLSSSGVASYEQYF.

The chain has TRBV11-2 and TRBJ2-1; TRBD2 aligns across 10 bases. Germline V gives CDR1 SGHAT, CDR2 FQNNGV. Trimming at V came to 1 base and at J to 4 bases, leaving 7 bases not matched to a gene. This CDR3 region has 17 residues. DNA of the CDR3: TGTGCCAGCAGCTTAGGCTCTAGCGGGGGCAATTACAATGAGCAGTTCTTC. This encodes CASSLGSSGGNYNEQFF.